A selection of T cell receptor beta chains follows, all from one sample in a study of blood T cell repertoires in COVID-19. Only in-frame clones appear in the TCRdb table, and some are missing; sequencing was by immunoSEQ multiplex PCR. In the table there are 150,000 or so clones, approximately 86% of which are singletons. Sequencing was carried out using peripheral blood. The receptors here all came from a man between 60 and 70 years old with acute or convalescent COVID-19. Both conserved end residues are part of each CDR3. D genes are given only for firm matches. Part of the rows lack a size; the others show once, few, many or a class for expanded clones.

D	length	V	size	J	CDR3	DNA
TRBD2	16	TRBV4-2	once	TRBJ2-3	CASSPSLAGGTDTQYF	TGTGCCAGCAGCCCGTCGCTAGCGGGAGGCACAGATACGCAGTATTTT
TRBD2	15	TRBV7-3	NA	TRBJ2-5	CASSPSGRSQETQYF	TGTGCCAGCAGCCCTAGCGGGAGGTCCCAAGAGACCCAGTACTTC
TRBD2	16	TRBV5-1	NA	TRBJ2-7	CASSLAPGLVNYEQYF	TGCGCCAGCAGCTTGGCCCCGGGACTAGTGAACTACGAGCAGTACTTC
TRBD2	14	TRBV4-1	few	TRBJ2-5	CASSQDLAGVSQYF	TGCGCCAGCAGCCAAGACCTAGCGGGAGTTTCCCAGTACTTC
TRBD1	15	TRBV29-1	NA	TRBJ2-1	CSVPDRDRQYNEQFF	TGCAGCGTGCCTGACCGGGACAGGCAGTACAATGAGCAGTTCTTC
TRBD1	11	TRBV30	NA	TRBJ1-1	CAGTGVTEAFF	TGTGCCGGGACAGGGGTCACTGAAGCTTTCTTT
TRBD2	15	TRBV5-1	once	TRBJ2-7	CASSLTSGPSYEQYF	TGCGCCAGCAGCTTGACTAGCGGACCCTCCTACGAGCAGTACTTC
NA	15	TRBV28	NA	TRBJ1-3	CASSLLRRAGNTIYF	TGTGCCAGCAGTTTACTCCGCAGGGCTGGAAACACCATATATTTT
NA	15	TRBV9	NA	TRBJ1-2	CASSSMGGPNYGYTF	TGTGCCAGCAGCTCTATGGGGGGACCCAACTATGGCTACACCTTC
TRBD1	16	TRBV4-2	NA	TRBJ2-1	CASSQAGQGIFNEQFF	TGTGCCAGCAGCCAAGCGGGACAGGGAATTTTCAATGAGCAGTTCTTC
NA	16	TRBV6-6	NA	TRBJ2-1	CASSYAESGSYNEQFF	TGTGCCAGCAGTTATGCGGAGTCTGGCTCCTACAATGAGCAGTTCTTC
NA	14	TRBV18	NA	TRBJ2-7	CASSPRAGNYEQYF	TGTGCCAGCTCACCACGAGCAGGTAACTACGAGCAGTACTTC
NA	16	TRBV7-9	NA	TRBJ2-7	CASSSSLRSGSYEQYF	TGTGCCAGCAGCTCAAGTTTGAGGAGCGGCTCCTACGAGCAGTACTTC
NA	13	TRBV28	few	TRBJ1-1	CASSRTWYTEAFF	TGTGCCAGCAGCAGGACATGGTACACTGAAGCTTTCTTT
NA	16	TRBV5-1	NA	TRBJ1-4	CASSLALGQANEKLFF	TGCGCCAGCAGCTTGGCCCTAGGCCAAGCTAATGAAAAACTGTTTTTT
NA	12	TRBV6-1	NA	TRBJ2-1	CASSESIHEQFF	TGTGCCAGCAGTGAGAGCATCCATGAGCAGTTCTTC
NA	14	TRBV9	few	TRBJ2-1	CASRPLSSYNEQFF	TGTGCCAGCAGGCCCCTCAGCTCCTACAATGAGCAGTTCTTC
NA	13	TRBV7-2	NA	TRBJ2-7	CASSFKEAYEQYF	TGTGCCAGCAGCTTCAAGGAGGCCTACGAGCAGTACTTC
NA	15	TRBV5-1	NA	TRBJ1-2	CASSPTGTLNYGYTF	TGCGCCAGCAGCCCTACAGGGACCCTTAACTATGGCTACACCTTC
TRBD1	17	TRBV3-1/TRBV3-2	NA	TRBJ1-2	CASSHLSRGTGVGGYTF	TGTGCCAGCAGCCATTTGAGTCGGGGGACAGGGGTTGGAGGCTACACCTTC